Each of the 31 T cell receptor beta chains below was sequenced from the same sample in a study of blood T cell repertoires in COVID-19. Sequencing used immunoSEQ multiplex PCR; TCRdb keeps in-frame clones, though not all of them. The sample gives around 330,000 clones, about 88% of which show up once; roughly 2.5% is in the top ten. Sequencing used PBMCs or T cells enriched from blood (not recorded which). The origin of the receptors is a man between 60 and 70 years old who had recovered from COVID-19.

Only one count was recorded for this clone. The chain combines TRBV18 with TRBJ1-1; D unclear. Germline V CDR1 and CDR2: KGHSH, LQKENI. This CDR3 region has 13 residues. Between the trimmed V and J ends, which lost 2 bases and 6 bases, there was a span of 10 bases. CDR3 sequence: CASSPSQVAEAFF. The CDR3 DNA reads TGTGCCAGCTCACCAAGCCAGGTCGCTGAAGCTTTCTTT.

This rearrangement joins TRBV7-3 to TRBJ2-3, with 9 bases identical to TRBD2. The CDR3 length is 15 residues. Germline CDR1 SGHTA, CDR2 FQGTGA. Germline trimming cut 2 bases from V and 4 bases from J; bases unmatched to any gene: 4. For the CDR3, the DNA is TGTGCCAGCAGCTTATGGAGCGGGAGGTCAGATACGCAGTATTTT. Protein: CASSLWSGRSDTQYF.

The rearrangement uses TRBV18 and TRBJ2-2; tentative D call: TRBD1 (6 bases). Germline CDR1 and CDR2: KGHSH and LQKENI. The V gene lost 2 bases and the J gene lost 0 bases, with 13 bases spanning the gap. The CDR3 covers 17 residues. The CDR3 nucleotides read TGTGCCAGCTCACCAGGCTTTACAGGGACGAACACCGGGGAGCTGTTTTTT. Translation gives CASSPGFTGTNTGELFF.

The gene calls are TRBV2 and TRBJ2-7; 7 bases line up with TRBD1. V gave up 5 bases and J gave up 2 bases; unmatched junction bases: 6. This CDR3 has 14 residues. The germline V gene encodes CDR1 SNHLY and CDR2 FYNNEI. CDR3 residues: CASSRQGFTYEQYF. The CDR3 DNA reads TGTGCCAGCAGTAGACAGGGATTCACCTACGAGCAGTACTTC. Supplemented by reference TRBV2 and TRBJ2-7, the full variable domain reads EPEVTQTPSHQVTQMGQEVILRCVPISNHLYFYWYRQILGQKVEFLVSFYNNEISEKSEIFDDQFSVERPDGSNFTLKIRSTKLEDSAMYFCASSRQGFTYEQYFGPGTRLTVT.

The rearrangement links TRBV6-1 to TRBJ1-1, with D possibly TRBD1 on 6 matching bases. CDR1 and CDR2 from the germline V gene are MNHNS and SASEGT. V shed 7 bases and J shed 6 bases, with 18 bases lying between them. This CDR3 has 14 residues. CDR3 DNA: TGTGCCAGCAACCAAAGGGGGTTAGTGGCTGAAGCTTTCTTT. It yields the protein CASNQRGLVAEAFF.

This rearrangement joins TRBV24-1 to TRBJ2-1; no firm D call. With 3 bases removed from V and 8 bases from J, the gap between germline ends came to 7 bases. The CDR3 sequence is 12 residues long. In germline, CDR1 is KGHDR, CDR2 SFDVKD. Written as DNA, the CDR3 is TGTGCCACCAGTGATGTAGGAGATGAGCAGTTCTTC. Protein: CATSDVGDEQFF.

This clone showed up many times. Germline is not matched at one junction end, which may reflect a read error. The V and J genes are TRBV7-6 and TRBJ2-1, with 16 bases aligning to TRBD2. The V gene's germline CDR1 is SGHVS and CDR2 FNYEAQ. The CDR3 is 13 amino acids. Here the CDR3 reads CASSPGLAGGSIF. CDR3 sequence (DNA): TGTGCCAGCAGCCCGGGACTAGCGGGGGGGTCGATCTTC.

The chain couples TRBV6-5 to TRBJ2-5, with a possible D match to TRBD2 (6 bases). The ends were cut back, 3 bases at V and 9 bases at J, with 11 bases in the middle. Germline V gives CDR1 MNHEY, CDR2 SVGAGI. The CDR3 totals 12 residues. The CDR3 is CASSYRSGAQYF. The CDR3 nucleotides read TGTGCCAGCAGTTATCGCTCGGGGGCCCAGTACTTC.

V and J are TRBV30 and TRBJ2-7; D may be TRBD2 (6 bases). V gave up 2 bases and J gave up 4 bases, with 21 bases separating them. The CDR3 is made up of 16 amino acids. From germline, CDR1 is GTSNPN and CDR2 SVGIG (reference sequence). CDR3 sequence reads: CAWSRRIGDLRYEQYF. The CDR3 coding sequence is TGTGCCTGGAGTCGGCGTATTGGGGACTTACGATACGAGCAGTACTTC.

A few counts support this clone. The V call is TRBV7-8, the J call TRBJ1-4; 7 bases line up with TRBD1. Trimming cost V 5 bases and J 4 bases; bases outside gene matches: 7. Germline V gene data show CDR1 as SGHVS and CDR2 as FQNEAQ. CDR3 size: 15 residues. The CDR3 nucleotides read TGTGCCAGCAGCAAAATAACAGGGGTTAATGAAAAACTGTTTTTT. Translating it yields CASSKITGVNEKLFF.

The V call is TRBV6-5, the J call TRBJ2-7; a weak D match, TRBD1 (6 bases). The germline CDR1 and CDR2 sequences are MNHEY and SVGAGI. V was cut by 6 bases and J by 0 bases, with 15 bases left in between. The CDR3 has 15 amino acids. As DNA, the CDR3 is TGTGCCAGCAGGAAGGACAGAAGTACCTCCTACGAGCAGTACTTC. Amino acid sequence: CASRKDRSTSYEQYF.

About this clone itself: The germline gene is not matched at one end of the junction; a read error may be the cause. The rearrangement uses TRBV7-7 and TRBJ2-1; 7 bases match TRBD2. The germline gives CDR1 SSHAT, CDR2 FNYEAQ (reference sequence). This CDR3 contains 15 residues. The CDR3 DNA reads TGTGCTAGCAGCATAAGCGGGGCTTCCTACAATGAGCAGTTCTTC. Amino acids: CASSISGASYNEQFF.

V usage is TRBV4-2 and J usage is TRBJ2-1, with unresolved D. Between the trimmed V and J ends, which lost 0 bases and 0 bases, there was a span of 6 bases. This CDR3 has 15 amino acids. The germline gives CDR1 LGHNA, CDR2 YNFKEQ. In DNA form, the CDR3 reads TGTGCCAGCAGCCAAGAGGCCGTCTCCTACAATGAGCAGTTCTTC. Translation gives CASSQEAVSYNEQFF.

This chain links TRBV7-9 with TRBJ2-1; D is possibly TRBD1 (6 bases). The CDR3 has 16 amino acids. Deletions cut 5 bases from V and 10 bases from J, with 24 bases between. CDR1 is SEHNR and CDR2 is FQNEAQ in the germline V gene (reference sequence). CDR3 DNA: TGTGCCAGCAGCGCCGGGACACGGGCCTACTACGGGGAGCAGTTCTTC. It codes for CASSAGTRAYYGEQFF.

The CDR3 DNA reads TGTGCCAGCTCACCCCGGGTCAGCACCGGGGAGCTGTTTTTT. It encodes CASSPRVSTGELFF. The chain has TRBV18 and TRBJ2-2; D not certain. The length of the CDR3 is 14 residues. With 3 bases removed from V and 4 bases from J, the gap between germline ends came to 9 bases. The germline V gene encodes CDR1 KGHSH and CDR2 LQKENI.

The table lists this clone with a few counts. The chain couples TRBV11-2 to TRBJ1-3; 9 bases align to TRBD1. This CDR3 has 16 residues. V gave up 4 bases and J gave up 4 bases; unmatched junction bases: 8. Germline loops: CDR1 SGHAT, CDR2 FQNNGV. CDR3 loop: CASSSQTGGRGNTIYF. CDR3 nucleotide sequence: TGTGCCAGCAGCTCACAGACAGGGGGGCGAGGAAACACCATATATTTT.

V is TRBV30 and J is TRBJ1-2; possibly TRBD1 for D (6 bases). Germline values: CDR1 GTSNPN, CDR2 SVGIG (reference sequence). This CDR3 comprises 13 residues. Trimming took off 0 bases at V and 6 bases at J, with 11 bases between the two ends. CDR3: CAWSVGRGDGYTF. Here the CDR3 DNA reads TGTGCCTGGAGTGTTGGCAGGGGTGATGGCTACACCTTC.

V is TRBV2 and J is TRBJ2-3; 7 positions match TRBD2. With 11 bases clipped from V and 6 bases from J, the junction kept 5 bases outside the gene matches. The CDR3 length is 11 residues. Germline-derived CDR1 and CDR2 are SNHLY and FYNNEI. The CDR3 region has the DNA TGTGCCGGGGGGGAAGAGGATACGCAGTATTTT. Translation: CAGGEEDTQYF.

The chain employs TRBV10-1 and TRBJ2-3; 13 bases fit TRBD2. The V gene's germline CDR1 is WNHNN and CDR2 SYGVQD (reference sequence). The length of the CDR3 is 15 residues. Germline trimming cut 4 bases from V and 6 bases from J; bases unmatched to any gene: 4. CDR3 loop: CASSVGLAGVDTQYF. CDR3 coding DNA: TGCGCCAGCAGTGTCGGACTAGCGGGAGTGGATACGCAGTATTTT.

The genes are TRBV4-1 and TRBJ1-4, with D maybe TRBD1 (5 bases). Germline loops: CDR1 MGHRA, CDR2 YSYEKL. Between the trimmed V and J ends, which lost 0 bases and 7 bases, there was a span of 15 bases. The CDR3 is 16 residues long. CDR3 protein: CASSQEHSRVSEKLFF. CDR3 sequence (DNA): TGCGCCAGCAGCCAAGAACACTCCAGGGTTAGTGAAAAACTGTTTTTT.

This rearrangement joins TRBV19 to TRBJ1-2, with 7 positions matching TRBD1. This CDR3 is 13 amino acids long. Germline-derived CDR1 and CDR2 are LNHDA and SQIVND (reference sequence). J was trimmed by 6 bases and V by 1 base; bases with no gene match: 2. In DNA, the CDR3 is TGTGCCAGTAGTATAGCGGACAGGCATGGCTACACCTTC. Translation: CASSIADRHGYTF. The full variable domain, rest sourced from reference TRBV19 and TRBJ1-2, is DGGITQSPKYLFRKEGQNVTLSCEQNLNHDAMYWYRQDPGQGLRLIYYSQIVNDFQKGDIAEGYSVSREKKESFPLTVTSAQKNPTAFYLCASSIADRHGYTFGSGTRLTVV.

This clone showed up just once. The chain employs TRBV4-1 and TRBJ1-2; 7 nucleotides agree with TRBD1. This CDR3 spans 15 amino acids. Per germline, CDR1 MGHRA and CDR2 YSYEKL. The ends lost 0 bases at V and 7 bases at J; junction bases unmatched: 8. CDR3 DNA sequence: TGCGCCAGCAGCCAAGATCCTCTGAGGGGGCGTGGCTACACCTTC. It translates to CASSQDPLRGRGYTF.

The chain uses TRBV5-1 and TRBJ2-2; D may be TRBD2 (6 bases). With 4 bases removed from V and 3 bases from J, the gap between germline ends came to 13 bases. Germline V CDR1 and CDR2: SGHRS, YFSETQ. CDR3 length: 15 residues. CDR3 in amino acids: CASSLSSGYTGELFF. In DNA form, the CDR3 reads TGCGCCAGCAGCCTCAGCAGCGGGTACACCGGGGAGCTGTTTTTT.

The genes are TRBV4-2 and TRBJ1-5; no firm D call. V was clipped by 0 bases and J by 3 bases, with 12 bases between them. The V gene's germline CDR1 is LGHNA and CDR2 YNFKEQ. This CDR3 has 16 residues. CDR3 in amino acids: CASSQDGGSPNQPQHF. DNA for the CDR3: TGTGCCAGCAGCCAAGATGGAGGGTCTCCCAATCAGCCCCAGCATTTT.

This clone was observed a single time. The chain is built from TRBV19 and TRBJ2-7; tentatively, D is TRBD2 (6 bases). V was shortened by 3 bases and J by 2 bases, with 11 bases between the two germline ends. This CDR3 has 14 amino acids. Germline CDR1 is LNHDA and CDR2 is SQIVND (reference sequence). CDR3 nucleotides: TGTGCCAGTAGTATCAATGGGAGGACCTACGAGCAGTACTTC. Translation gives CASSINGRTYEQYF.

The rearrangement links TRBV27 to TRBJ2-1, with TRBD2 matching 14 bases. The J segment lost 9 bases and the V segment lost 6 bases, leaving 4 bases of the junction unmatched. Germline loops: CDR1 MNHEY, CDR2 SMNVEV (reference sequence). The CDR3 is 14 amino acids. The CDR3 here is CASRGLAGVGEQFF. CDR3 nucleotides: TGTGCCAGCAGGGGACTAGCGGGAGTGGGTGAGCAGTTCTTC.

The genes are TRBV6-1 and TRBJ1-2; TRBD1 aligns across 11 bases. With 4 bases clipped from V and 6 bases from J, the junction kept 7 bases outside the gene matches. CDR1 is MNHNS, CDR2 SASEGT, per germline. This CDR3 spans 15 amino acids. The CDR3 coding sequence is TGTGCCAGCAGTGTCCGGACAGGGGGCGAACATGGCTACACCTTC. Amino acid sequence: CASSVRTGGEHGYTF.

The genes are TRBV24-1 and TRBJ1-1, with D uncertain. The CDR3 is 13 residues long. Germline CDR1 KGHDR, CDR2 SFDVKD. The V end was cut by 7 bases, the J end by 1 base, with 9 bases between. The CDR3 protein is CATRADKNTEAFF. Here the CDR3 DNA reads TGTGCCACCAGGGCAGATAAGAACACTGAAGCTTTCTTT.

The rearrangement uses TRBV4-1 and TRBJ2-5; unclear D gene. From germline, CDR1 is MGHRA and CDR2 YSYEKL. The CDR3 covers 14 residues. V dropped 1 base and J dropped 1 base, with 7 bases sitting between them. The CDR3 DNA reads TGCGCCAGCAGCCAAGTCCGAGTCCAAGAGACCCAGTACTTC. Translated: CASSQVRVQETQYF.

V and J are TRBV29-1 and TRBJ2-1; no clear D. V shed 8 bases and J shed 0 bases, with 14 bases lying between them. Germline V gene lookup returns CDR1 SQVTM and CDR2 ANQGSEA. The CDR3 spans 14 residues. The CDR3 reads CSSRSSRSYNEQFF. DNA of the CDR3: TGCAGCTCTAGGTCATCCCGCTCCTACAATGAGCAGTTCTTC.

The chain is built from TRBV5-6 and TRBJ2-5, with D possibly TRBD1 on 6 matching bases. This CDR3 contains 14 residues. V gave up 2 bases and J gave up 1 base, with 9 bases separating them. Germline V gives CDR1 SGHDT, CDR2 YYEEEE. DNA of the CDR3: TGTGCCAGCAGCTTACAGGGCAGCCAAGAGACCCAGTACTTC. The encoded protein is CASSLQGSQETQYF.